Listed here are 21 T cell receptor beta chains from one sample, sequenced in a study of T cell responses to AZD1222 COVID-19 vaccine. Only in-frame clones appear in the TCRdb table, and some are missing; sequencing was by immunoSEQ multiplex PCR. Counted here are about 130,000 clones, about 90% occurring once; the ten biggest clones make up approximately 1.4%. Specimen: peripheral blood, collected on day 0 of AZD1222 vaccination. The source of these receptors is an adult in good health.

The chain combines TRBV10-2 with TRBJ1-3; D might be TRBD1 (5 bases). This CDR3 contains 13 residues. Germline assignment: CDR1 WSHSY and CDR2 SAAADI. Trimming stripped 2 bases from V and 14 bases from J, with 16 bases between. This CDR3 reads CASSEPEGLGLYF. The CDR3, as DNA: TGCGCCAGCAGTGAGCCAGAGGGACTGGGGCTATATTTT.

CDR3: CASTPAQGQETQYF. CDR3 in DNA: TGTGCCAGCACCCCCGCTCAGGGACAAGAGACCCAGTACTTC. The chain recombines TRBV6-5 with TRBJ2-5; possibly TRBD1 for D (5 bases). V was cut by 7 bases and J by 2 bases, with 14 bases left in between. The V gene's germline CDR1 is MNHEY and CDR2 SVGAGI. The CDR3 totals 14 residues.

V and J are TRBV18 and TRBJ1-2; D is perhaps TRBD1 (6 bases). The CDR3 loop spans 13 amino acids. The germline V gene has CDR1 KGHSH and CDR2 LQKENI. V was clipped by 1 base and J by 6 bases, with 9 bases between them. CDR3 region: CASSPRTADGYTF. The CDR3 bases are TGTGCCAGCTCACCACGGACAGCAGATGGCTACACCTTC.

The chain employs TRBV5-1 and TRBJ1-2; no definite D call. This CDR3 has 13 amino acids. V gave up 2 bases and J gave up 2 bases, with 7 bases separating them. Germline V lookup: CDR1 SGHRS, CDR2 YFSETQ. Written as DNA, the CDR3 is TGCGCCAGCAGCTTTATGTGGAACTATGGCTACACCTTC. Its translation is CASSFMWNYGYTF.

This sequence joins TRBV5-1 and TRBJ2-4; 8 nucleotides agree with TRBD2. The CDR3 is 17 amino acids. The germline V gene has CDR1 SGHRS and CDR2 YFSETQ. The V segment lost 4 bases and the J segment 0 bases; nucleotides outside the gene matches: 9. The CDR3 DNA sequence: TGCGCCAGCAGCCCCTTCGGGGGGGTCGGAGCCAAAAACATTCAGTACTTC. This sequence encodes CASSPFGGVGAKNIQYF. Using reference TRBV5-1 and TRBJ2-4 for the parts outside the CDR3, the full variable domain is KAGVTQTPRYLIKTRGQQVTLSCSPISGHRSVSWYQQTPGQGLQFLFEYFSETQRNKGNFPGRFSGRQFSNSRSEMNVSTLELGDSALYLCASSPFGGVGAKNIQYFGAGTRLSVL.

This rearrangement joins TRBV5-4 to TRBJ1-1, with 9 bases fitting TRBD1. The trim removed 2 bases at V and 5 bases at J, leaving 7 bases unmatched. There are 15 residues in the CDR3. Germline V CDR1 and CDR2: SGHNT, YYREEE (reference sequence). The CDR3 is CASSFRDRAFTEAFF. In DNA form, the CDR3 reads TGTGCCAGCAGCTTTAGGGACAGGGCTTTTACTGAAGCTTTCTTT.

The CDR3 DNA reads TGTGCCAGCTCACCTCGCCAGGGCCGGGAGACCCAGTACTTC. Translation gives CASSPRQGRETQYF. This chain connects TRBV18 to TRBJ2-5, with TRBD1 as a possible D gene (5 bases). CDR1 KGHSH and CDR2 LQKENI come from the germline V gene. The V end was cut by 3 bases, the J end by 5 bases, with 13 bases between. The CDR3 runs 14 residues.

The chain carries TRBV6-5 and TRBJ2-5, with D perhaps given as TRBD1 or TRBD2 (5 bases each). Per germline, CDR1 MNHEY and CDR2 SVGAGI. The CDR3 runs 14 residues. The germline V and J ends were trimmed by 6 bases and 2 bases, with 13 bases remaining between them. Here the CDR3 DNA reads TGTGCCAGCAGCCCCGGGACCCTTCAAGAGACCCAGTACTTC. Translated: CASSPGTLQETQYF.

The chain uses TRBV3-1 (or the pseudogene TRBV3-2) and TRBJ1-1; D is ambiguous. In germline, CDR1 is LGHDT, CDR2 YNNKEL (reference sequence). The CDR3 is made up of 12 amino acids. V lost 0 bases and J lost 8, with 7 bases in between. CDR3 protein: CASSQDWQEAFF. In nucleotides, the CDR3 is TGTGCCAGCAGCCAAGATTGGCAGGAAGCTTTCTTT.

About this clone itself: Germline is not matched at one junction end, which may reflect a read error. Other nucleotide sequences from this sample produce the same CDR3. The chain employs TRBV3-1 (or the pseudogene TRBV3-2) and TRBJ1-1; a possible D gene is TRBD1 (5 bases). Germline lookup yields CDR1 LGHDT and CDR2 YNNKEL (reference sequence). This CDR3 is 13 amino acids long. The CDR3: CASSQGGGTEAFF. The CDR3 DNA sequence: TGTGCCAGCAGTCAAGGCGGGGGCACTGAAGCTTTCTTT.

The chain combines TRBV3-1 (or the pseudogene TRBV3-2) with TRBJ1-4; D may be TRBD1 (6 bases). The length of the CDR3 is 16 residues. Trimming cost V 0 bases and J 4 bases, with 12 bases left between them. CDR1 is LGHDT, CDR2 YNNKEL, per germline (reference sequence). The CDR3 reads CASSQEAGDYNEKLFF. CDR3 sequence (DNA): TGTGCCAGCAGCCAAGAAGCAGGGGACTATAATGAAAAACTGTTTTTT.

This clone came up once. The chain recombines TRBV30 with TRBJ1-6; tentatively, D is TRBD1 (6 bases). Germline CDR1 and CDR2: GTSNPN and SVGIG (reference sequence). The CDR3 consists of 13 residues. V was pared by 0 bases and J by 6 bases, with 6 bases between. CDR3 residues: CAWSVQGNSPLHF. Written as DNA, the CDR3 is TGTGCCTGGAGTGTACAGGGTAATTCACCCCTCCACTTT.

This clone was found once. This sequence joins TRBV30 and TRBJ1-6; maybe TRBD1 (5 bases). CDR1 and CDR2 from the germline V gene are GTSNPN and SVGIG (reference sequence). V shed 2 bases and J shed 8 bases, with 13 bases lying between them. This CDR3 contains 14 residues. For the CDR3, the DNA is TGTGCCTGGAGTTATGGGGGGGTTGATTCACCCCTCCACTTT. This sequence encodes CAWSYGGVDSPLHF.

The V call is TRBV6-5, the J call TRBJ1-1; unclear D gene. This CDR3 has 13 residues. V was cut by 7 bases and J by 1 base, with 10 bases left in between. Germline assignment: CDR1 MNHEY and CDR2 SVGAGI. The CDR3 spells CASKTSRNTEAFF. The CDR3 region has the DNA TGTGCCAGCAAAACCTCCCGGAACACTGAAGCTTTCTTT.

The chain combines TRBV5-3 with TRBJ1-3, with D maybe TRBD1 (5 bases). TRBV5-3 is an ORF; its function is uncertain. The length of the CDR3 is 15 residues. V was pared by 5 bases and J by 8 bases, with 20 bases between. CDR3 sequence reads: CARRPPGTREDTIYF. The CDR3 nucleotides read TGTGCCAGAAGGCCACCCGGGACCCGGGAGGACACCATATATTTT.

This sequence joins TRBV24-1 and TRBJ1-2; tentatively, D is TRBD1 (6 bases). Germline V gene data show CDR1 as KGHDR and CDR2 as SFDVKD. The CDR3 is 14 residues long. V gave up 0 bases and J gave up 5 bases, with 9 bases separating them. The CDR3 region has the DNA TGTGCCACCAGTGATTTGAGGACAGCTTATGGCTACACCTTC. Encoded protein: CATSDLRTAYGYTF.

The chain is built from TRBV4-3 and TRBJ2-1; maybe TRBD1 (6 bases). Trimming took off 4 bases at V and 0 bases at J, with 10 bases between the two ends. The CDR3 is 15 amino acids. The germline V gene has CDR1 LGHNA and CDR2 YSLEER. CDR3 amino acids: CASSRTVDSYNEQFF. The CDR3 DNA reads as TGCGCCAGCAGCCGGACAGTGGACTCCTACAATGAGCAGTTCTTC.

This clone was seen a single time. The gene calls are TRBV7-9 and TRBJ2-7; 8 positions agree with TRBD1. This CDR3 region has 15 residues. In germline, CDR1 is SEHNR, CDR2 FQNEAQ (reference sequence). V lost 4 bases, J lost 2 bases, and 7 bases stayed unmatched. The CDR3 here is CASSWTTGAAYEQYF. In DNA, the CDR3 is TGTGCCAGCAGCTGGACGACAGGGGCCGCCTACGAGCAGTACTTC.

This chain joins TRBV4-1 and TRBJ1-1; the D is unclear. Trimming took 8 bases from V and 0 from J, leaving 7 bases between them. The CDR3 sequence is 12 residues long. Germline V gene sequence: CDR1 MGHRA, CDR2 YSYEKL. The CDR3 DNA sequence: TGCGCCAGCGGCCGCATGAACACTGAAGCTTTCTTT. Protein: CASGRMNTEAFF.

The genes are TRBV9 and TRBJ2-7; D possibly corresponds to TRBD1 (6 bases). V lost 0 bases and J lost 0, with 10 bases in between. The germline V gene encodes CDR1 SGDLS and CDR2 YYNGEE. This CDR3 has 15 amino acids. CDR3: CASSVGQDSSYEQYF. The CDR3 DNA follows: TGTGCCAGCAGCGTAGGCCAGGACAGCTCCTACGAGCAGTACTTC.

The V and J genes are TRBV3-1 (or the pseudogene TRBV3-2) and TRBJ2-3; 8 positions agree with TRBD2. The CDR3 loop spans 13 amino acids. After removal of 4 bases from V and 9 bases from J, the junction contained 6 bases not matched to a gene. CDR1 is LGHDT and CDR2 is YNNKEL in the germline V gene (reference sequence). DNA for the CDR3: TGTGCCAGCAGCCTCCCCGGGGGGGGGACGCAGTATTTT. This translates into CASSLPGGGTQYF.